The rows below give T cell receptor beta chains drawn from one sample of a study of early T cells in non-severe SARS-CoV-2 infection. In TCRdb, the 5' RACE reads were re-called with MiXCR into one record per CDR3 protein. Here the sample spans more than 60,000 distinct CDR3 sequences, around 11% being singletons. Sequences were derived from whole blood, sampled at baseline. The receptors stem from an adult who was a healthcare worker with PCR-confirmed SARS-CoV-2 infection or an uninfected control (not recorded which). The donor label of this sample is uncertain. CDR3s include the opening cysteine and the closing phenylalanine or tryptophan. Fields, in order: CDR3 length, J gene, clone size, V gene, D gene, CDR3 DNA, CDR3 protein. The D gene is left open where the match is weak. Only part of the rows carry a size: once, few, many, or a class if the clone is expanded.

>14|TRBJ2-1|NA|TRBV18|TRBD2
TGTGCCAGCTCAAGACTAGCTGTTCCTATTGAGCAGTTCTTC
CASSRLAVPIEQFF
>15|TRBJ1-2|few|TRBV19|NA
TGTGCCAGTAGTATCCCTCGGACGTCGAACTATGGCTACACCTTC
CASSIPRTSNYGYTF
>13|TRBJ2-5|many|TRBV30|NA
TGTGCCTGGAGTTCGGGGCCCCAAGAGACCCAGTACTTC
CAWSSGPQETQYF
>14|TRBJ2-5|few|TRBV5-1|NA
TGCGCCAGCAGCCGGGACTTAGAACAAGAGACCCAGTACTTC
CASSRDLEQETQYF
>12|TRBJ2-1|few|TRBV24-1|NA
TGTGCCACCAGTGATTTGCAATATGAGCAGTTCTTC
CATSDLQYEQFF
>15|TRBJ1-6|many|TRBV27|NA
TGTGCCAGCAGTCCACAGGTGGAGAGTGGTTCACCCCTCCACTTT
CASSPQVESGSPLHF
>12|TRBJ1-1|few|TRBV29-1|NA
TGCAGCGTTAGACTGATGAACACTGAAGCTTTCTTT
CSVRLMNTEAFF
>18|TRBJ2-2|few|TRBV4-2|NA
TGTGCCAGCAGCCAAGATGTTGCTATGGGGGTGGTGACCGGGGAGCTGTTTTTT
CASSQDVAMGVVTGELFF
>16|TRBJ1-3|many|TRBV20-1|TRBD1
TGCAGTGCTAGAGATAGGAACAGGGGATCAGAAAACACCATATATTTT
CSARDRNRGSENTIYF
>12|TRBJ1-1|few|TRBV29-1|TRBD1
TGCAGCGTTGAGACAGGGGGCGGTACGGCTTTCTTT
CSVETGGGTAFF
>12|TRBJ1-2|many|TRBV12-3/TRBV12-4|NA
TGTGCCAGCAGTTTATACAACTATGGCTACACCTTC
CASSLYNYGYTF
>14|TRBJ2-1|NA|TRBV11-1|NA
TGTGCCAGCAGCTTAGGGCCCCCTACTAGAGAGCAGTTCTTC
CASSLGPPTREQFF
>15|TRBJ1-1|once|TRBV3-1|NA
TGTGCCAGCAGCCGGAGGACAGCCTGGGCCGCTGAAGCTTTCTTT
CASSRRTAWAAEAFF
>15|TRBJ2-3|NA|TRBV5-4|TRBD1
TGTGCCAGCAGAAGGGGACAGGGCCTTACGGATACGCTGTATTTT
CASRRGQGLTDTLYF
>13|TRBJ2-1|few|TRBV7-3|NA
TGTGCCAGCAGCTTACTAGCGAACAATGAGCAGTTCTTC
CASSLLANNEQFF
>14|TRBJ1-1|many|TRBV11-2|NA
TGTGCCAGCAGCCCCCCTCAGGCGAACACTGAAGCTTTCTTT
CASSPPQANTEAFF
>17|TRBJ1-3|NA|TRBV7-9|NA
TGTGCCAGCAGCTTAGGTCGGCACCCTGTCTCTGGAAACACCATATATTTT
CASSLGRHPVSGNTIYF
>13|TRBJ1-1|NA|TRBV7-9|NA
TGTGCCAGCAGCTACGACCTTAACACTGAAGCTTTCTTT
CASSYDLNTEAFF
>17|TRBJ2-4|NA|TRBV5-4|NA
TGTGCCAGCAGCTCCAACGATTGGGTTGGGGCCAAAAACATTCAGTACTTC
CASSSNDWVGAKNIQYF
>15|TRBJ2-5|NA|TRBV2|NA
TGTGCCAGCAGTGGGCCGGGACCTCGGGAGGAGACCCAGTACTTC
CASSGPGPREETQYF
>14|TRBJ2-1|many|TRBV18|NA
TGTGCCAGCTCACCACCGTTCCAACTTGATGAGCAGTTCTTC
CASSPPFQLDEQFF
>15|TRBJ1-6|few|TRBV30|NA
TGTGCCTGGAGTAATTCAGGTTGGGGGAATTCACCCCTCCACTTT
CAWSNSGWGNSPLHF
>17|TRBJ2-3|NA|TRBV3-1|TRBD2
TGTGCCAGCAGCCACCCGGCCAGCGGGGGGGCCGAAGATACGCAGTATTTT
CASSHPASGGAEDTQYF
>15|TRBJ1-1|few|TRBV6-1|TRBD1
TGTGCCAGCAGTGATATCGGGACAGCAAACACTGAAGCTTTCTTT
CASSDIGTANTEAFF
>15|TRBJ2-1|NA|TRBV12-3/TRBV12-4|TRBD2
TGTGCCAGCAGTTTGAGCGGGGGCCTCAACAATGAGCAGTTCTTC
CASSLSGGLNNEQFF
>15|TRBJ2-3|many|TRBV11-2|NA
TGTGCCAGCAGCTTAGACGGACAAAGCACAGATACGCAGTATTTT
CASSLDGQSTDTQYF
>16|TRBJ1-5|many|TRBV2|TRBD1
TGTGCCAGCAGTGATGGTGACAGGGGTCTCGGGGAGCCCCAGCATTTT
CASSDGDRGLGEPQHF
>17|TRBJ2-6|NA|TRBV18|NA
TGTGCCAGCTCACCACCCGCCCGTTACTCTGGGGCCAACGTCCTGACTTTC
CASSPPARYSGANVLTF
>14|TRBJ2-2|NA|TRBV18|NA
TGTGCCAGCTCACCACCGGGACACGCCGGGGAGCTGTTTTTT
CASSPPGHAGELFF
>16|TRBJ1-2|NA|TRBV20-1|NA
TGCAGTGCTAGAAGGAGCGCATACACTACTAACTATGGCTACACCTTC
CSARRSAYTTNYGYTF
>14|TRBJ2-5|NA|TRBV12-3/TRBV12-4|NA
TGTGCCAGCAGTTATCGCGGGGAACAAGAGACCCAGTACTTC
CASSYRGEQETQYF
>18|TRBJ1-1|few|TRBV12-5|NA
TGTGCTAGTGGTTTGCTTGGCCTTGGTAGTTCCATGAACACTGAAGCTTTCTTT
CASGLLGLGSSMNTEAFF
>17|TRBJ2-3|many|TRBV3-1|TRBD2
TGTGCCAGCAGCCCCTTAGCGGGGGCCCCCTTCACAGATACGCAGTATTTT
CASSPLAGAPFTDTQYF
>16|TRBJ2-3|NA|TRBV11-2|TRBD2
TGTGCCAGCACAGAGGCTAGCGGGGGAAGCACAGATACGCAGTATTTT
CASTEASGGSTDTQYF
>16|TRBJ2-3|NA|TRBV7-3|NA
TGTGCCAGCAGCTTTAGTTATACGGGGGACACAGATACGCAGTATTTT
CASSFSYTGDTDTQYF
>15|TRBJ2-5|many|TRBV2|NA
TGTGCCAGCAGTGAAGCTACTCCTGGCCCAGAGACCCAGTACTTC
CASSEATPGPETQYF
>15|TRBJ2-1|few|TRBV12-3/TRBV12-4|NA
TGTGCCAGCAGTCCCAGTTTTAGCTCCTACAATGAGCAGTTCTTC
CASSPSFSSYNEQFF
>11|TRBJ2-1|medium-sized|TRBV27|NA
TGTGCCAGCAGTTCCGGGAATGAGCAGTTCTTC
CASSSGNEQFF